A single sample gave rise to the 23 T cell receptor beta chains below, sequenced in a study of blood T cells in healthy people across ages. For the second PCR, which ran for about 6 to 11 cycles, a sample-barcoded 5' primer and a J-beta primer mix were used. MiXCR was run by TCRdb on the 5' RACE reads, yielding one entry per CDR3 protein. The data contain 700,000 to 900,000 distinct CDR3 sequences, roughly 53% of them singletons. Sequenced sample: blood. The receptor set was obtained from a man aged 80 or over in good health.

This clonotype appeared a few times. CDR3 sequence reads: CSVEGGGTGGTLYGYTF. CDR3 DNA sequence: TGCAGCGTTGAAGGGGGAGGGACAGGGGGAACTCTCTATGGCTACACCTTC. The V and J genes are TRBV29-1 and TRBJ1-2, with 11 bases aligning to TRBD1. The CDR3 is 17 amino acids. Germline-derived CDR1 and CDR2 are SQVTM and ANQGSEA. V was clipped by 1 base and J by 4 bases; unmatched bases: 11. The entire variable domain, with the rest obtained from reference TRBV29-1 and TRBJ1-2, is as follows: SAVISQKPSRDICQRGTSLTIQCQVDSQVTMMFWYRQQPGQSLTLIATANQGSEATYESGFVIDKFPISRPNLTFSTLTVSNMSPEDSSIYLCSVEGGGTGGTLYGYTFGSGTRLTVV.

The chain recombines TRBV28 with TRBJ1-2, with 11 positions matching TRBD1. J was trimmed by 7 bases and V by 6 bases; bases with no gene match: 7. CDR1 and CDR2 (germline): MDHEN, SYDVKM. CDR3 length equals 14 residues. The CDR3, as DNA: TGTGCCAGCAGGACGGGACAGGGGGTAGGTGGCTACACCTTC. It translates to CASRTGQGVGGYTF.

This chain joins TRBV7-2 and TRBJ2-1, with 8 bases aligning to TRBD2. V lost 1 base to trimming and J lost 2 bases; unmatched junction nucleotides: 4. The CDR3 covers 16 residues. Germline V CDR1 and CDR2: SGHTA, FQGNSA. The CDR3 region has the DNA TGTGCCAGCAGCTTAGGACTAGCGTGGACCTACAATGAGCAGTTCTTC. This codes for CASSLGLAWTYNEQFF.

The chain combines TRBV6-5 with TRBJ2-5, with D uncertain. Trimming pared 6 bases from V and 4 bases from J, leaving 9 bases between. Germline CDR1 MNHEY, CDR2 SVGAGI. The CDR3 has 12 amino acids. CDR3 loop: CASSSLRETQYF. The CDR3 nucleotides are TGTGCCAGCAGCTCCCTCCGAGAGACCCAGTACTTC.

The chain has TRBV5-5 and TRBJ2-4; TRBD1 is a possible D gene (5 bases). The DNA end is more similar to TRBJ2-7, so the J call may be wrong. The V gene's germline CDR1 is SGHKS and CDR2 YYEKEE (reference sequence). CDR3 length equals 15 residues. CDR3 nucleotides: TGTGCCAGCAGCTTGGAGGGGTCCCTCATATACGAGCAGTACTTC. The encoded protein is CASSLEGSLIYEQYF.

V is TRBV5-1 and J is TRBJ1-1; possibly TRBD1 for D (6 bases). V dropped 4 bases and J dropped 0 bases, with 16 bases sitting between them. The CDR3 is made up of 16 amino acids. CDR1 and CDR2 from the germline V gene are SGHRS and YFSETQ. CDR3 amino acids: CASSPIEGTMNTEAFF. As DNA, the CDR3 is TGCGCCAGCAGCCCCATTGAAGGGACAATGAACACTGAAGCTTTCTTT.

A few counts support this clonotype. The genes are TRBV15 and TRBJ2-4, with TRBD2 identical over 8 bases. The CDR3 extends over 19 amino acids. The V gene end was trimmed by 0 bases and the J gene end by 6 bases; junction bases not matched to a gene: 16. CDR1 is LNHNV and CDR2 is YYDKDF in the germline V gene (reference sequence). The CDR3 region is CATSRDPARGAGEGNIQYF. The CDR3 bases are TGTGCCACCAGCAGAGACCCCGCCCGAGGAGCGGGAGAAGGAAACATTCAGTACTTC.

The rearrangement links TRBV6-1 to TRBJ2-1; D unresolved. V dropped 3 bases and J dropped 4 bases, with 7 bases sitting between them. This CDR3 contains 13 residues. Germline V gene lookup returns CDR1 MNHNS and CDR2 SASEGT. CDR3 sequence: CASSDSIYNEQFF. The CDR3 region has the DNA TGTGCCAGCAGTGACAGCATATACAATGAGCAGTTCTTC.

This CDR3 is CSARGQANTEAFF. The CDR3 DNA follows: TGCAGTGCTAGAGGCCAGGCCAACACTGAAGCTTTCTTT. V gene TRBV20-1 combines with J gene TRBJ1-1; D unresolved. Germline V gene lookup returns CDR1 DFQATT and CDR2 SNEGSKA (reference sequence). The CDR3 extends over 13 amino acids. Trimming stripped 1 base from V and 2 bases from J, with 8 bases between.

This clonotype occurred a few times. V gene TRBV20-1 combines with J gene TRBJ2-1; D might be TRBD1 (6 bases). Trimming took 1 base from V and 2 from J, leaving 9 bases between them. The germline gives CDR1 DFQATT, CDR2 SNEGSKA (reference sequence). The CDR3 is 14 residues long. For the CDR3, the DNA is TGCAGTGCTAGAGGGACAGAAACCTACAATGAGCAGTTCTTC. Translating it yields CSARGTETYNEQFF.

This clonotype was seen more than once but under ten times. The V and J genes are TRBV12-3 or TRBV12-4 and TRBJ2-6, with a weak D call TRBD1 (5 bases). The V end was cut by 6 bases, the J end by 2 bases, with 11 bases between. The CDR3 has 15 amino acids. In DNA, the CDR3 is TGTGCCAGCAGCATGGGGCGGCCTGGGGCCAACGTCCTGACTTTC. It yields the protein CASSMGRPGANVLTF.

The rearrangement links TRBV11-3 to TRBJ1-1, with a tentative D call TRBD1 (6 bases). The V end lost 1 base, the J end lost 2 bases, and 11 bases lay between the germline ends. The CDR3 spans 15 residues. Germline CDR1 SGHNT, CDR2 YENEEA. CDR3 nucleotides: TGTGCCAGCAGCTTAGGGAGGGGACAAAACACTGAAGCTTTCTTT. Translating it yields CASSLGRGQNTEAFF.

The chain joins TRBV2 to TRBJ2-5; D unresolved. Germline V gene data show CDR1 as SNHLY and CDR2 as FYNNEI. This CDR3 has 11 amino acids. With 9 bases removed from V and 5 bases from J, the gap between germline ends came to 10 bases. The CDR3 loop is CARNAAETQYF. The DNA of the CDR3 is TGTGCCAGAAACGCGGCGGAGACCCAGTACTTC.

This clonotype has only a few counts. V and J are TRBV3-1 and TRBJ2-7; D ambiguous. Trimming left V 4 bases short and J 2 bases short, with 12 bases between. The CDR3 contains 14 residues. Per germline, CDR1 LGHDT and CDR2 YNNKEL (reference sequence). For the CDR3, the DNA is TGTGCCAGCAGCCCAATTCAAGACACCTACGAGCAGTACTTC. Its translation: CASSPIQDTYEQYF.

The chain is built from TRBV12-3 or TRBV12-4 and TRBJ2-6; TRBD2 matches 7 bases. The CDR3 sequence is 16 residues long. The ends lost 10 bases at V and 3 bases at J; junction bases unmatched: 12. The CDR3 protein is CATQRGGDVGANVLTF. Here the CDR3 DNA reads TGTGCCACCCAGCGGGGAGGGGATGTTGGGGCCAACGTCCTGACTTTC.

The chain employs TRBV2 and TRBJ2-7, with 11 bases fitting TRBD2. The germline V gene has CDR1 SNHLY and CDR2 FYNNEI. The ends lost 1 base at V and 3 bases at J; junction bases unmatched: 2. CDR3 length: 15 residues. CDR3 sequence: CASSEGLAGYYEQYF. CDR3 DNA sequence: TGTGCCAGCAGTGAAGGACTAGCGGGATACTACGAGCAGTACTTC.

The CDR3 bases are TGTGCCAGCAGGGGCCTCGGGAGCTACGAGCAGTACTTC. Protein: CASRGLGSYEQYF. V is TRBV25-1 and J is TRBJ2-4; possible D gene TRBD2, 6 bases. The DNA end lines up better with TRBJ2-7; the J call may be wrong. The V gene's germline CDR1 is MGHDK and CDR2 SYGVNS. This CDR3 has 13 amino acids.

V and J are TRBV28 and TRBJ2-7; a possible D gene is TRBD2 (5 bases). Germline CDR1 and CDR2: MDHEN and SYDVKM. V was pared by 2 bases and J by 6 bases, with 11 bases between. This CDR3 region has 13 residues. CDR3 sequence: CASSLRRVGEQYF. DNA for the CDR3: TGTGCCAGCAGTTTAAGGCGGGTAGGCGAGCAGTACTTC.

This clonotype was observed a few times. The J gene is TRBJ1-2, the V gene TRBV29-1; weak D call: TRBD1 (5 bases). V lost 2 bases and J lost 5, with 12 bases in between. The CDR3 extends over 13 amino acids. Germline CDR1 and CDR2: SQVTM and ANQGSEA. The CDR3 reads CSVERGRGYGYTF. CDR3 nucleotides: TGCAGCGTTGAACGGGGGAGAGGGTATGGCTACACCTTC.

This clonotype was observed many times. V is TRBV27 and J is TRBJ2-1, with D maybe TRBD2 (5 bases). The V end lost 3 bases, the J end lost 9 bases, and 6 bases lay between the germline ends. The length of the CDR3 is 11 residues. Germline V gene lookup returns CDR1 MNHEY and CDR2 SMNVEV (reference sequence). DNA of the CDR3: TGTGCCAGCAGTTTCAGCGGTGAGCAGTTCTTC. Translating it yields CASSFSGEQFF.

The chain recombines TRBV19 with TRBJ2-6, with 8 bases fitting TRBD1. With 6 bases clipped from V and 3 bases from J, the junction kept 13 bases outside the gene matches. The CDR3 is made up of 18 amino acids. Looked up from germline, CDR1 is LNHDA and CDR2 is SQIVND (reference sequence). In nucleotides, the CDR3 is TGTGCCAGTAGGGATCCACAGGGGGAAGGCGATGGGGCCAACGTCCTGACTTTC. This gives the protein CASRDPQGEGDGANVLTF.

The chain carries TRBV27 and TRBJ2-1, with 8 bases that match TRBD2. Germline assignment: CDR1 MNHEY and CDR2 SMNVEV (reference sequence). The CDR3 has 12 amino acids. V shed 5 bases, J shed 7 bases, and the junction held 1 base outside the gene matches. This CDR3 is CASSASGNEQFF. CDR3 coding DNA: TGTGCCAGCAGTGCTAGCGGGAATGAGCAGTTCTTC.

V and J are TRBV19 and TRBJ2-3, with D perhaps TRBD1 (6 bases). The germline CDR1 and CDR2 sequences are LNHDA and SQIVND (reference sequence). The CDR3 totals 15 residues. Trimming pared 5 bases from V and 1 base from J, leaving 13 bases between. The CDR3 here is CASSPRRQGTDTQYF. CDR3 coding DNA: TGTGCCAGTAGTCCAAGACGACAGGGCACAGATACGCAGTATTTT.